A selection of T cell receptor beta chains follows, all from one sample in a study of OX40 agonist ivuxolimab in advanced cancers. TCRdb's copy holds only in-frame clones and misses some; the assay was immunoSEQ multiplex PCR. This sample has just over 95,000 clones; almost 90% occur once, and the top ten carry under 0.2%. The sequenced sample was CD4+ or CD8+ T cells sorted from blood, obtained in a trial of the OX40 agonist ivuxolimab. These receptors all stem from an adult with an advanced solid tumor such as melanoma, head and neck, liver or kidney cancer. Both conserved end residues are part of each CDR3. D genes are given only for firm matches.

D: NA; V: TRBV23-1; J: TRBJ1-2; CDR3: CASSLNIITHF
D: NA; V: TRBV6-5; J: TRBJ1-4; CDR3: CASSYNPGSNEKLFF
D: TRBD1; V: TRBV9; J: TRBJ2-2; CDR3: CASSVGGQGPNTGELFF
D: NA; V: TRBV5-1; J: TRBJ2-5; CDR3: CASSPMTAPQETQYF
D: NA; V: TRBV19; J: TRBJ2-7; CDR3: CASSIVSGHTYEQYF
D: NA; V: TRBV11-2; J: TRBJ2-1; CDR3: CASSNAGPAKYNEQFF
D: TRBD1; V: TRBV5-1; J: TRBJ2-3; CDR3: CASCRDRFTDTQYF
D: NA; V: TRBV10-1; J: TRBJ2-1; CDR3: CASSDRRRDSYNEQFF
D: TRBD1; V: TRBV5-1; J: TRBJ1-2; CDR3: CASSLLTGGGGYTF
D: NA; V: TRBV5-1; J: TRBJ2-1; CDR3: CASSLEGTAYNEQFF
D: NA; V: TRBV6-6; J: TRBJ1-5; CDR3: CASSPGRNQPQHF
D: NA; V: TRBV6-5; J: TRBJ2-7; CDR3: CASSRPGAWGLEQYF
D: TRBD1; V: TRBV30; J: TRBJ1-1; CDR3: CARQGVPGGEAFF
D: TRBD1; V: TRBV11-3; J: TRBJ2-2; CDR3: CASGTGANTGELFF
D: NA; V: TRBV5-1; J: TRBJ2-7; CDR3: CASSLGQSYEQYF
D: NA; V: TRBV5-4; J: TRBJ1-4; CDR3: CASSFWGTNEKLFF
D: NA; V: TRBV5-1; J: TRBJ1-4; CDR3: CASSFDRRSEKLFF
D: TRBD1; V: TRBV10-2; J: TRBJ1-3; CDR3: CASRTGGNTIYF
D: TRBD1; V: TRBV15; J: TRBJ1-1; CDR3: CATSTSTGLAEAFF
D: NA; V: TRBV11-1; J: TRBJ2-1; CDR3: CASSPRRDRAGGEQFF
D: TRBD1; V: TRBV5-1; J: TRBJ2-5; CDR3: CASSLSGTAQETQYF
D: NA; V: TRBV11-2; J: TRBJ2-7; CDR3: CASSLVGGVSEQYF
D: NA; V: TRBV7-2; J: TRBJ2-2; CDR3: CASSLLSAPSTGELFF
D: NA; V: TRBV19; J: TRBJ1-2; CDR3: CASSIGRADGYTF
D: TRBD1; V: TRBV7-2; J: TRBJ1-2; CDR3: CASSSYGQGVGGYTF
D: TRBD2; V: TRBV6-1; J: TRBJ2-1; CDR3: CASSTSGGYNEQFF
D: NA; V: TRBV19; J: TRBJ2-1; CDR3: CASNSGLRNNEQFF
D: NA; V: TRBV15; J: TRBJ1-1; CDR3: CATSRESWAGNTEAFF
D: TRBD1; V: TRBV28; J: TRBJ1-2; CDR3: CASRTGGVYGYTF
D: NA; V: TRBV6-5; J: TRBJ2-2; CDR3: CASSSSEPGLRELFF
D: TRBD1; V: TRBV4-2; J: TRBJ1-5; CDR3: CASSQGTGDSNQPQHF
D: NA; V: TRBV27; J: TRBJ1-5; CDR3: CASSPRRGGGSNQPQHF
D: TRBD1; V: TRBV5-1; J: TRBJ2-7; CDR3: CASSLRERTGGLYEQYF
D: TRBD1; V: TRBV5-4; J: TRBJ2-3; CDR3: CASSLGTGGFADTQYF
D: TRBD2; V: TRBV15; J: TRBJ2-1; CDR3: CATSRGGDTGTSRNEQFF
D: NA; V: TRBV19; J: TRBJ1-2; CDR3: CASSSFTGPVYGYTF
D: NA; V: TRBV7-9; J: TRBJ2-6; CDR3: CASSFSGANVLTF
D: NA; V: TRBV4-2; J: TRBJ1-4; CDR3: CASSRDLTNEKLFF
D: NA; V: TRBV5-4; J: TRBJ2-5; CDR3: CASSWGGDPQETQYF
D: NA; V: TRBV11-2; J: TRBJ2-6; CDR3: CASSLGAPSSGANVLTF
D: TRBD1; V: TRBV5-8; J: TRBJ2-7; CDR3: CASSFQGARLGPF
D: NA; V: TRBV5-8; J: TRBJ1-1; CDR3: CASSFFGRRRTEAFF
D: TRBD1; V: TRBV5-6; J: TRBJ1-3; CDR3: CASSLDRGGNTIYF
D: NA; V: TRBV5-1; J: TRBJ1-2; CDR3: CASSLGGANGYTF
D: NA; V: TRBV7-7; J: TRBJ2-1; CDR3: CASSPSLDRYNEQFF
D: TRBD1; V: TRBV5-1; J: TRBJ1-4; CDR3: CASSSSGGPNEKLFF
D: TRBD2; V: TRBV27; J: TRBJ2-2; CDR3: CASSPLVLSGVGTGELFF
D: NA; V: TRBV19; J: TRBJ2-1; CDR3: CASSTRVEQFF
D: NA; V: TRBV4-1; J: TRBJ2-7; CDR3: CASSQEGLAGAYEQYF
D: TRBD1; V: TRBV11-2; J: TRBJ1-1; CDR3: CASSSRPPGQGAHTEAFF
D: TRBD2; V: TRBV7-8; J: TRBJ2-1; CDR3: CASSLGRGNNEQFF
D: TRBD1; V: TRBV27; J: TRBJ1-2; CDR3: CASANRGYGYTF
D: TRBD1; V: TRBV7-3; J: TRBJ1-6; CDR3: CASSLTGTGGHSPLHF
D: NA; V: TRBV27; J: TRBJ1-2; CDR3: CASDTIGVYGYTF
D: NA; V: TRBV6-5; J: TRBJ2-1; CDR3: CASSSTVYNEQFF
D: NA; V: TRBV28; J: TRBJ1-1; CDR3: CASSLVSRGTEAFF
D: TRBD1; V: TRBV27; J: TRBJ2-7; CDR3: CASRPRDRSYEQYF
D: TRBD2; V: TRBV6-6; J: TRBJ2-1; CDR3: CASRSRRGGLDNEQFF
D: TRBD2; V: TRBV10-2; J: TRBJ2-2; CDR3: CASRTSGRATGELFF
D: NA; V: TRBV6-4; J: TRBJ2-2; CDR3: CASSDPPNTGELFF